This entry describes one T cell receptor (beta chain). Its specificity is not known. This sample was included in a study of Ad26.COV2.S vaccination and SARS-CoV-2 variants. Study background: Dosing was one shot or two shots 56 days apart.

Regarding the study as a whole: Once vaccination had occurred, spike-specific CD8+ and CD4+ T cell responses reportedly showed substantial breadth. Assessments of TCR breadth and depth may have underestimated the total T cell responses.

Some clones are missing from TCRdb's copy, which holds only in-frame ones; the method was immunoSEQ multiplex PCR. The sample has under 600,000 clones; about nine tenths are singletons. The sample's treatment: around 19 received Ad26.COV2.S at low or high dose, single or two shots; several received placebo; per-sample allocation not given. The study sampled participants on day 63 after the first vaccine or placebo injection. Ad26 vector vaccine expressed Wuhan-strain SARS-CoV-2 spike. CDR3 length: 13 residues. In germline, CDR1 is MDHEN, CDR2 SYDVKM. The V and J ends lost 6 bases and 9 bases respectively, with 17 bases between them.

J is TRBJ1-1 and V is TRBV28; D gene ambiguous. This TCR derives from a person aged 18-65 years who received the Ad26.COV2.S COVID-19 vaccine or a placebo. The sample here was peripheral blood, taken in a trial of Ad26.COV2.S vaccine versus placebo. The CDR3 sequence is CASSSLPPHQAFF. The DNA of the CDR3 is TGTGCCAGCAGCAGTCTACCCCCCCACCAAGCTTTCTTT.